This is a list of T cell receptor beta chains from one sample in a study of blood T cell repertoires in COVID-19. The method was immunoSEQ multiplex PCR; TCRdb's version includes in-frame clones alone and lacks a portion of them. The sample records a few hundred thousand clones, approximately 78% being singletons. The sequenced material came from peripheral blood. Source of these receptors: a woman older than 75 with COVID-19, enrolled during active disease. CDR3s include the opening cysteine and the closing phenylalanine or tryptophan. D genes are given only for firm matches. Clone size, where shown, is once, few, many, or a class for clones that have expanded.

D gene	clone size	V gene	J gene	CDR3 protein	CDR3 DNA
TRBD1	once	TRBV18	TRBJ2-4	CASSPGDRILVDAKNIQYF	TGTGCCAGCTCACCAGGGGACAGAATTCTGGTTGACGCCAAAAACATTCAGTACTTC
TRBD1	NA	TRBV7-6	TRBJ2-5	CASSFSGQGETQYF	TGTGCCAGCAGCTTCTCTGGACAGGGTGAGACCCAGTACTTC
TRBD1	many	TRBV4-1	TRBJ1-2	CASSQGIQGQNYGYTF	TGCGCCAGCAGCCAAGGTATCCAGGGACAGAACTATGGCTACACCTTC
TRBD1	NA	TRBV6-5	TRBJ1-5	CASSYSTGAEQPQHF	TGTGCCAGCAGTTACTCGACAGGGGCTGAACAGCCCCAGCATTTT
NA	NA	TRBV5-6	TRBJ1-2	CASSLLAPYGYTF	TGTGCCAGCAGCTTGCTGGCTCCCTATGGCTACACCTTC
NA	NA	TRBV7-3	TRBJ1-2	CASNGGHEYGYTF	TGTGCCAGCAACGGAGGTCACGAATATGGCTACACCTTC
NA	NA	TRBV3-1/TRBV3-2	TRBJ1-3	CASSQGRSSGNTIYF	TGTGCCAGCAGCCAAGGAAGGAGCTCTGGAAACACCATATATTTT
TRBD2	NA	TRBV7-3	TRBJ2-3	CASSLIGGRPTDTQYF	TGTGCCAGCAGCTTAATTGGCGGGAGGCCAACAGATACGCAGTATTTT
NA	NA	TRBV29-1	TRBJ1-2	CSVFQGSGGYTF	TGCAGCGTTTTCCAGGGCTCCGGGGGGTACACCTTC
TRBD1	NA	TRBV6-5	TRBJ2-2	CASRDRGRSGELFF	TGTGCCAGCAGAGACAGGGGGCGCTCCGGGGAGCTGTTTTTT
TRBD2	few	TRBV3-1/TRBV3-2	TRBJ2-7	CASSPLAAYEQYF	TGTGCCAGCAGCCCTCTAGCGGCCTACGAGCAGTACTTC
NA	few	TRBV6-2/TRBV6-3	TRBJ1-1	CASSYIRFLNTEAFF	TGTGCCAGCAGTTACATCAGATTTCTGAACACTGAAGCTTTCTTT
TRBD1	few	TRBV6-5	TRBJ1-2	CASSWTGATLYGYTF	TGTGCCAGCAGTTGGACAGGGGCTACTCTTTATGGCTACACCTTC
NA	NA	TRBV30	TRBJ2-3	CAWSGDTDTQYF	TGTGCCTGGAGTGGCGACACAGATACGCAGTATTTT
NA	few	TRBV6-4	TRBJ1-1	CASSDFPENTEAFF	TGTGCCAGCAGTGACTTCCCAGAGAACACTGAAGCTTTCTTT
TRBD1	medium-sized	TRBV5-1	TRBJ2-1	CASSPGTAYNEQFF	TGCGCCAGCAGTCCCGGGACAGCCTACAATGAGCAGTTCTTC
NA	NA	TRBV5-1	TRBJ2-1	CASSLDLGSYNEQFF	TGCGCCAGCAGCTTGGACCTCGGGTCCTACAATGAGCAGTTCTTC
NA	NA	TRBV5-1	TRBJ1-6	CASSGGQPNSPLHF	TGCGCCAGCAGCGGTGGACAGCCGAATTCACCCCTCCACTTT
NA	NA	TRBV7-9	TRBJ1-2	CASSFRGFDGYTF	TGTGCCAGCAGCTTCCGGGGATTTGATGGCTACACCTTC
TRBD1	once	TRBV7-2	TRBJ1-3	CASSLDGTGAGNTIYF	TGTGCCAGCAGCTTAGATGGGACAGGGGCTGGAAACACCATATATTTT
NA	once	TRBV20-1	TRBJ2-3	CSAAPADTQYF	TGCAGTGCTGCCCCGGCAGATACGCAGTATTTT
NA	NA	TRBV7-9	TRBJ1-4	CASSREGLGKLFF	TGTGCCAGCAGCCGGGAAGGCCTCGGAAAACTGTTTTTT
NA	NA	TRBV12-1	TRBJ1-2	CASSERCYTF	TGTGCCAGCAGCGAGAGGTGCTACACCTTC
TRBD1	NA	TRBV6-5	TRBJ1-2	CASTGGAHYGYTF	TGTGCCAGCACAGGGGGCGCGCACTATGGCTACACCTTC
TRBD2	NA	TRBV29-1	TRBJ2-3	CSVEVAGPDTQYF	TGCAGCGTTGAGGTAGCGGGCCCAGATACGCAGTATTTT
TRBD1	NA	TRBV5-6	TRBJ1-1	CASSLGTGRNTEAFF	TGTGCCAGCAGCTTAGGGACAGGGAGGAACACTGAAGCTTTCTTT
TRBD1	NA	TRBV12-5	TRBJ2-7	CASGMGQGAGEQYF	TGTGCTAGTGGTATGGGACAGGGGGCTGGTGAGCAGTACTTC
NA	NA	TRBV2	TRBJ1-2	CASSGGLLTGYTF	TGTGCCAGCAGTGGAGGTCTCCTAACTGGCTACACCTTC
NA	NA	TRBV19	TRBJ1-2	CASSIGTANYGYTF	TGTGCCAGTAGTATAGGGACAGCTAACTATGGCTACACCTTC
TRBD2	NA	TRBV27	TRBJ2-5	CASHGVAGSRGETQYF	TGTGCCAGCCACGGGGTAGCGGGGTCTCGGGGAGAGACCCAGTACTTC
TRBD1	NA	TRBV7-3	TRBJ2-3	CASSLGTGSTDTQYF	TGTGCCAGCAGCTTAGGGACAGGAAGCACAGATACGCAGTATTTT
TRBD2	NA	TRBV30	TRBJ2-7	CAWSRTSSYEQYF	TGTGCCTGGAGTCGGACTAGCTCCTACGAGCAGTACTTC
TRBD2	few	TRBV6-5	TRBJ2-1	CASISGGQPFF	TGTGCCAGCATATCGGGGGGTCAGCCGTTCTTC
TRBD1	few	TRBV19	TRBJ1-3	CASGDRGTGNTIYF	TGTGCCAGCGGGGACAGGGGCACTGGAAACACCATATATTTT
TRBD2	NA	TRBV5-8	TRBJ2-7	CASSLGTSGRLREQYF	TGTGCCAGCAGCTTGGGGACTAGCGGGAGGCTCCGCGAGCAGTACTTC
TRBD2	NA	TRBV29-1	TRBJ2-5	CSVTSGIETQYF	TGCAGCGTAACTAGCGGTATAGAGACCCAGTACTTC
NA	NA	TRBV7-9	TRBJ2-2	CASSPTGTPTGELFF	TGTGCCAGCAGCCCGACCGGGACTCCAACCGGGGAGCTGTTTTTT
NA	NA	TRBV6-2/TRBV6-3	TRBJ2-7	CASSPRPRAGSYEQYF	TGTGCCAGCAGTCCCCGCCCTAGGGCAGGGTCCTACGAGCAGTACTTC
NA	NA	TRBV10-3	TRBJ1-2	CAIGKDLAGGDGYTF	TGTGCCATCGGGAAAGACCTGGCCGGGGGGGATGGCTACACCTTC
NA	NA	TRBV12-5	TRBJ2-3	CASGLVRRGGIIRSTDTQYF	TGTGCTAGTGGTTTGGTACGGAGGGGGGGTATAATCCGTAGCACAGATACGCAGTATTTT
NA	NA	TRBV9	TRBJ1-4	CASRRGRVGDEKLFF	TGTGCCAGCCGCCGCGGGAGGGTAGGAGATGAAAAACTGTTTTTT